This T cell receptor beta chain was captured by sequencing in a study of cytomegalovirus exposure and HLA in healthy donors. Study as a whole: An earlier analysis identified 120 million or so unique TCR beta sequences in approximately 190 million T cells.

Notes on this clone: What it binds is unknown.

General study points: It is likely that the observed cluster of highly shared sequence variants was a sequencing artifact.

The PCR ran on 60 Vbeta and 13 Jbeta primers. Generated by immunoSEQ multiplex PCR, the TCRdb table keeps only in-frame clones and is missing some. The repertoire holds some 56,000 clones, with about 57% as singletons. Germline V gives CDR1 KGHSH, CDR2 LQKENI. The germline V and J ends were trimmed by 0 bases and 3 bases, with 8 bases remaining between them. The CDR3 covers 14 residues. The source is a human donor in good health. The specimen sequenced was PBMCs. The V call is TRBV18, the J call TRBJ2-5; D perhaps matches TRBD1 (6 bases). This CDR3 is CASSPPGGEETQYF. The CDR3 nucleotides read TGTGCCAGCTCACCACCAGGGGGAGAAGAGACCCAGTACTTC. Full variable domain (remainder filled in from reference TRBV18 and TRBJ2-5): NAGVMQNPRHLVRRRGQEARLRCSPMKGHSHVYWYRQLPEEGLKFMVYLQKENIIDESGMPKERFSAEFPKEGPSILRIQQVVRGDSAAYFCASSPPGGEETQYFGPGTRLLVL.